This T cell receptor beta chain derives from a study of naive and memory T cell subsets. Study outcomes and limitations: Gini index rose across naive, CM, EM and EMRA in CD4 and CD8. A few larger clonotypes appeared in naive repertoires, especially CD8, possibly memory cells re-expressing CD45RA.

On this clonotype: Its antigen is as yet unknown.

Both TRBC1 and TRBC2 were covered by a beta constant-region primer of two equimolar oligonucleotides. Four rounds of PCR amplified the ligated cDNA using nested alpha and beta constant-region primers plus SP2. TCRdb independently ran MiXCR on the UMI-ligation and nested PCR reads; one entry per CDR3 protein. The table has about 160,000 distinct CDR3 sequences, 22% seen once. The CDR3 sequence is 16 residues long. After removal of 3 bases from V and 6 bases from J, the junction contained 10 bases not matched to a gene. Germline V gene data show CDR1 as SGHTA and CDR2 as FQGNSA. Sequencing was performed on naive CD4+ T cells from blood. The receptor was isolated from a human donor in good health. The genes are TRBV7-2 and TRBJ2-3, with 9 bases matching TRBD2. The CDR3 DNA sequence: TGTGCCAGCAGCTTCATGGCGGGAGGGCTTTGGGATACGCAGTATTTT. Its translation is CASSFMAGGLWDTQYF.